The 13 T cell receptor beta chains below all came from one sample that was sequenced in a study of blood T cell repertoires in COVID-19. TCRdb's copy holds only in-frame clones and misses some; the assay was immunoSEQ multiplex PCR. The sample lists 200,000 to 300,000 clones; roughly 84% were seen once. Sequencing was performed on peripheral blood. Receptors were obtained from a man in his 60s with acute or convalescent COVID-19.

The chain is built from TRBV10-2 and TRBJ1-3; 8 nucleotides align to TRBD1. The CDR3 covers 15 residues. In germline, CDR1 is WSHSY, CDR2 SAAADI. The V gene end was trimmed by 6 bases and the J gene end by 0 bases; junction bases not matched to a gene: 4. The CDR3 spells CASRGTGISGNTIYF. The CDR3, as DNA: TGCGCCAGCAGGGGGACAGGTATCTCTGGAAACACCATATATTTT.

A single count supports this clone. The chain uses TRBV29-1 and TRBJ2-7, with a tentative D call TRBD1 (5 bases). The CDR3 totals 14 residues. Looked up from germline, CDR1 is SQVTM and CDR2 is ANQGSEA. Trimming cost V 5 bases and J 2 bases, with 16 bases left between them. The CDR3, as DNA: TGCAGCGTTATCATAAGGGGTCGGACCTACGAGCAGTACTTC. Its protein product is CSVIIRGRTYEQYF.

The rearrangement joins TRBV2 to TRBJ2-7; D gene uncertain. Germline V CDR1 and CDR2: SNHLY, FYNNEI. This CDR3 spans 11 amino acids. Trimming removed 4 bases from V and 3 bases from J, with 4 bases in between. The CDR3 spells CASSVHYEQYF. The CDR3 DNA is TGTGCCAGCAGTGTACACTACGAGCAGTACTTC.

The chain couples TRBV2 to TRBJ2-1; 10 nucleotides match TRBD2. Germline V gives CDR1 SNHLY, CDR2 FYNNEI. CDR3 length equals 13 residues. The V and J ends lost 7 bases and 8 bases, in that order; junction bases with no gene match: 5. CDR3: CASNLAGDDEQFF. CDR3 DNA: TGTGCCAGCAATCTAGCGGGAGACGATGAGCAGTTCTTC.

The chain couples TRBV3-1 (or the pseudogene TRBV3-2) to TRBJ2-7; TRBD2 is a possible D gene (5 bases). V dropped 1 base and J dropped 2 bases, with 15 bases sitting between them. The CDR3 sequence is 16 residues long. Germline loops: CDR1 LGHDT, CDR2 YNNKEL (reference sequence). CDR3 sequence: CASSQVSGTLTYEQYF. CDR3 in DNA: TGTGCCAGCAGCCAAGTCAGCGGTACCCTTACCTACGAGCAGTACTTC.

The chain uses TRBV2 and TRBJ2-1; TRBD2 matches at 7 bases. Germline-derived CDR1 and CDR2 are SNHLY and FYNNEI. The ends lost 4 bases at V and 4 bases at J; junction bases unmatched: 4. This CDR3 is built from 14 residues. Written as DNA, the CDR3 is TGTGCCAGCAGTGCTCCAGCGGGGTACAATGAGCAGTTCTTC. It encodes CASSAPAGYNEQFF.

This clone was counted only a few times. In DNA, the CDR3 is TGCGCCAGCAGCTGGGGGGACTCCACCGGGGAGCTGTTTTTT. Residues: CASSWGDSTGELFF. The chain joins TRBV5-1 to TRBJ2-2; a weak D match, TRBD2 (6 bases). Germline-derived CDR1 and CDR2 are SGHRS and YFSETQ. The CDR3 has 14 residues. V lost 3 bases to trimming and J lost 4 bases, with 10 bases between them.

The chain combines TRBV4-2 with TRBJ2-2, with 10 bases fitting TRBD2. The CDR3 has 18 amino acids. J lost 1 base, V lost 2 bases, and 7 bases had no gene match. Per the germline V gene, CDR1 is LGHNA and CDR2 is YNFKEQ. The CDR3 sequence: CASSQRISGGLNTGELFF. The DNA of the CDR3 is TGTGCCAGCAGCCAAAGGATTAGCGGGGGGCTGAACACCGGGGAGCTGTTTTTT.

The rearrangement joins TRBV27 to TRBJ1-1, with TRBD1 matching over 9 bases. This CDR3 comprises 14 residues. From germline, CDR1 is MNHEY and CDR2 SMNVEV (reference sequence). V trimming: 4 bases; J trimming: 4 bases; junction bases outside the gene matches: 4. In nucleotides, the CDR3 is TGTGCCAGCAGTTCCCCGGGACAGGGCACTGAAGCTTTCTTT. It is translated as CASSSPGQGTEAFF.

This clone appeared a single time. This chain connects TRBV2 to TRBJ2-5; 10 nucleotides match TRBD1. Germline-derived CDR1 and CDR2 are SNHLY and FYNNEI. This CDR3 region has 16 residues. V shed 2 bases, J shed 5 bases, and the junction held 8 bases outside the gene matches. The CDR3 DNA is TGTGCCAGCAGTGAAATTAGGACAGGGGGACTGGAGACCCAGTACTTC. This sequence encodes CASSEIRTGGLETQYF. Full variable domain (remainder filled in from reference TRBV2 and TRBJ2-5): EPEVTQTPSHQVTQMGQEVILRCVPISNHLYFYWYRQILGQKVEFLVSFYNNEISEKSEIFDDQFSVERPDGSNFTLKIRSTKLEDSAMYFCASSEIRTGGLETQYFGPGTRLLVL.

This chain connects TRBV27 to TRBJ1-6; D may be TRBD1 (5 bases). The CDR3 covers 15 residues. The V end was cut by 7 bases, the J end by 8 bases, with 18 bases between. The germline V gene encodes CDR1 MNHEY and CDR2 SMNVEV (reference sequence). As DNA, the CDR3 is TGTGCCAGCACCCCCATCTCGCAGGGCGATTCACCCCTCCACTTT. Its protein is CASTPISQGDSPLHF.

This chain uses TRBV27 with TRBJ2-7; 7 nucleotides agree with TRBD1. Germline loops: CDR1 MNHEY, CDR2 SMNVEV (reference sequence). CDR3 size: 15 residues. The junction had 11 bases not matched to a gene; V was cut back by 3 bases and J by 6 bases. The CDR3 bases are TGTGCCAGCAGTTTTTCGGCAGGGGGTGTTAGCGAGCAGTACTTC. Residues: CASSFSAGGVSEQYF.

V usage is TRBV7-9 and J usage is TRBJ1-2; no clear D gene. This CDR3 has 14 residues. The germline V gene has CDR1 SEHNR and CDR2 FQNEAQ (reference sequence). V was shortened by 2 bases and J by 4 bases, with 11 bases between the two germline ends. This CDR3 is CASSLNSEGYGYTF. In DNA form, the CDR3 reads TGTGCCAGCAGCTTAAACAGCGAGGGCTATGGCTACACCTTC.